The T cell receptor beta chain described here comes from a study of technical replicates of blood from a few donors. The CDR3 has 17 amino acids. The V gene end was trimmed by 8 bases and the J gene end by 5 bases; junction bases not matched to a gene: 13. Germline loops: CDR1 SGHAT, CDR2 FQNNGV. The repertoire was sequenced with immunoSEQ multiplex PCR; TCRdb's copy has only in-frame clones and lacks some. The repertoire holds roughly 14,000 clones, with approximately 90% as singletons. The clonotype originates from a human donor in good health. The chain carries TRBV11-2 and TRBJ2-5; TRBD2 matches at 14 bases. The sample was PBMCs. Here the CDR3 DNA reads TGTGCCAGCGGCGGGACTAGCGGGAGATGGAGGGTTGAGACCCAGTACTTC. It is translated as CASGGTSGRWRVETQYF.